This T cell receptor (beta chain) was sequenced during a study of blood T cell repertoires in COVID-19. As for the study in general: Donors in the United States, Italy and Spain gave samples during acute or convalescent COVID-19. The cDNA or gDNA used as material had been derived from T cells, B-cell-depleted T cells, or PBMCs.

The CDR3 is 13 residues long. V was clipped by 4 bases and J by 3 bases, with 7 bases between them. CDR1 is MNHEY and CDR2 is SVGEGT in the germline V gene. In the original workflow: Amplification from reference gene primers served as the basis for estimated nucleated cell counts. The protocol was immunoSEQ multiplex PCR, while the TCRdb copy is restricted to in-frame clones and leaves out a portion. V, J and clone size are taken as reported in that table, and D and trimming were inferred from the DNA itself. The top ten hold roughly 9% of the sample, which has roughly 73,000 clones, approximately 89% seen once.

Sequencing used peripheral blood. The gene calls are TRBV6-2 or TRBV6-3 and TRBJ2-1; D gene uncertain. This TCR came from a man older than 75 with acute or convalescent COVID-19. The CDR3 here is CASSSNYYNEQFF. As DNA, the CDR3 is TGTGCCAGCAGTTCGAACTACTACAATGAGCAGTTCTTC.